These 3 T cell receptor beta chains share one sample of origin, sequenced in a study of long-term antiretroviral therapy in people with HIV. Investigators performed immunoSEQ version v3.0 at survey level. This table comes from immunoSEQ multiplex PCR, and its TCRdb copy is limited to in-frame clones, with some not included. The sample includes approximately 28,000 clones, about 90% of them seen just once. The source material was unsorted PBMCs, sampled 2 years after starting antiretroviral therapy. Receptor source: a man aged 45-60 years with HIV.

This chain connects TRBV6-1 to TRBJ1-2, with 12 bases fitting TRBD1. Per the germline V gene, CDR1 is MNHNS and CDR2 is SASEGT. The CDR3 sequence is 14 residues long. J gave up 4 bases and V 6 bases, and 3 bases lay outside the gene matches. The CDR3 here is CASRGQGAGYGYTF. The CDR3 DNA sequence: TGTGCCAGCAGGGGACAGGGGGCTGGCTATGGCTACACCTTC.

CDR3: CATNRGSNSYNEQFF. Written as DNA, the CDR3 is TGTGCCACCAATCGGGGGAGTAACTCCTACAATGAGCAGTTCTTC. V usage is TRBV6-5 and J usage is TRBJ2-1; TRBD2 might be the D (6 bases). Germline V lookup: CDR1 MNHEY, CDR2 SVGAGI. V shed 10 bases and J shed 0 bases, with 16 bases lying between them. CDR3 length: 15 amino acids.

The chain employs TRBV7-8 and TRBJ2-7; TRBD2 aligns across 8 bases. This CDR3 contains 13 residues. Germline assignment: CDR1 SGHVS and CDR2 FQNEAQ. The junction had 4 bases not matched to a gene; V was cut back by 5 bases and J by 4 bases. The CDR3 reads CASSGTRGYEQYF. In nucleotides, the CDR3 is TGTGCCAGCAGCGGGACTAGGGGGTACGAGCAGTACTTC.